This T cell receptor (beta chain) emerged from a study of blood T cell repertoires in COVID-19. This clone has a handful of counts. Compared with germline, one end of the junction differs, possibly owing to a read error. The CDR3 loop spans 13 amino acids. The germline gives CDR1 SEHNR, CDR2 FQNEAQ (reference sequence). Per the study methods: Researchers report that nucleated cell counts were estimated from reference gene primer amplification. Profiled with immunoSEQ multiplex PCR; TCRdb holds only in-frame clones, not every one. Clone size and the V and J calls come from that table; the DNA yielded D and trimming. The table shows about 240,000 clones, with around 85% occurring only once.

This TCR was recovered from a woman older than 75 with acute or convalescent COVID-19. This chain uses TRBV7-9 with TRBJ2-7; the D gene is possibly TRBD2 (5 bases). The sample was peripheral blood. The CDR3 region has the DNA TGTGCCAGCAACTTATCCCCGGGGTACGAGCAGTACTTC. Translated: CASNLSPGYEQYF.